This paragraph covers one TCR beta chain sequence. The data belong to a study of blood T cell repertoires in COVID-19. Sequencing was performed with immunoSEQ multiplex PCR; in TCRdb, only in-frame clones are kept and a portion is missing. The sample shows 250,000 to 350,000 clones, roughly 91% of them seen only once. The CDR3 has 15 residues. CDR1 and CDR2 from the germline V gene are LGHNA and YSLEER. V gave up 0 bases and J gave up 3 bases; unmatched junction bases: 2. This chain links TRBV4-3 with TRBJ2-7, with 10 bases lining up with TRBD1. Sequencing was carried out using PBMCs or T cells enriched from blood (not recorded which). The source of this sequence is a woman aged 55-75 years in a cohort exposed to, infected with or recovered from COVID-19 (not recorded which). CDR3 DNA sequence: TGCGCCAGCAGCCAAGATTGGGACAGGGGCTACGAGCAGTACTTC. The encoded protein is CASSQDWDRGYEQYF.